The 12 T cell receptor beta chains below were found in one sample sequenced in a study of cytomegalovirus exposure and HLA in healthy donors. In the PCR, 60 Vbeta and 13 Jbeta primers were used. Profiled with immunoSEQ multiplex PCR; TCRdb holds only in-frame clones, not every one. The sample includes 120,000 or so clones, about four fifths of them seen just once. The sample was PBMCs. The receptors here all came from a woman between 35 and 50 years old in good health and CMV-seropositive.

The chain uses TRBV19 and TRBJ1-1, with D possibly TRBD1 on 6 matching bases. This CDR3 contains 17 residues. Germline CDR1 is LNHDA and CDR2 is SQIVND (reference sequence). The V and J ends lost 1 base and 1 base respectively, with 16 bases between them. In nucleotides, the CDR3 is TGTGCCAGTAGTATAGCCCTCATGAGGGGGAGGAACACTGAAGCTTTCTTT. Translation: CASSIALMRGRNTEAFF.

The chain uses TRBV7-8 and TRBJ1-1; D ambiguous. Trimming took 3 bases from V and 6 from J, leaving 5 bases between them. This CDR3 region has 11 residues. Germline CDR1 SGHVS, CDR2 FQNEAQ. The CDR3 loop reads CASSFISEAFF. The CDR3 DNA reads TGTGCCAGCAGCTTTATCTCTGAAGCTTTCTTT.

The chain carries TRBV28 and TRBJ2-3, with 9 bases lining up with TRBD2. Germline CDR1 and CDR2: MDHEN and SYDVKM. The CDR3 loop spans 14 amino acids. V lost 3 bases to trimming and J lost 5 bases; unmatched junction nucleotides: 3. As DNA, the CDR3 is TGTGCCAGCAGTTTTGCGGGAGGGAGAGATACGCAGTATTTT. Its translation is CASSFAGGRDTQYF.

This clone appeared a few times. The V and J genes are TRBV11-2 and TRBJ1-1; 7 nucleotides line up with TRBD1. CDR1 and CDR2 from the germline V gene are SGHAT and FQNNGV. The V segment lost 2 bases and the J segment 8 bases; nucleotides outside the gene matches: 8. The CDR3 contains 14 residues. The CDR3 protein is CASSLHVQGFEAFF. DNA of the CDR3: TGTGCCAGCAGCTTACATGTACAGGGGTTCGAAGCTTTCTTT. Full variable domain (remainder filled in from reference TRBV11-2 and TRBJ1-1): EAGVAQSPRYKIIEKRQSVAFWCNPISGHATLYWYQQILGQGPKLLIQFQNNGVVDDSQLPKDRFSAERLKGVDSTLKIQPAKLEDSAVYLCASSLHVQGFEAFFGQGTRLTVV.

The CDR3 region is CASSFGQVQETQYF. DNA for the CDR3: TGCGCCAGCAGCTTCGGACAGGTTCAAGAGACCCAGTACTTC. The chain links TRBV5-1 to TRBJ2-5, with 7 nucleotides matching TRBD1. The germline CDR1 and CDR2 sequences are SGHRS and YFSETQ. The V segment lost 2 bases and the J segment 2 bases; nucleotides outside the gene matches: 3. This CDR3 has 14 amino acids.

The V and J genes are TRBV19 and TRBJ2-7; D is undetermined. V was cut by 3 bases and J by 3 bases, with 12 bases left in between. Germline CDR1 reads LNHDA; CDR2 reads SQIVND (reference sequence). The CDR3 runs 14 residues. CDR3 protein: CASSIALLYYEQYF. In nucleotides, the CDR3 is TGTGCCAGTAGTATTGCTCTATTATACTACGAGCAGTACTTC.

The chain joins TRBV29-1 to TRBJ1-5; 9 bases fit TRBD1. CDR1 and CDR2 from the germline V gene are SQVTM and ANQGSEA. After removal of 6 bases from V and 4 bases from J, the junction contained 7 bases not matched to a gene. The CDR3 covers 14 residues. CDR3 in DNA: TGCAGCGTCGCAAACAGGGGGCAGAATCAGCCCCAGCATTTT. Amino acids: CSVANRGQNQPQHF.

CDR3 protein: CASIRRRSSYNEQFF. The CDR3 DNA is TGTGCCAGCATCAGGCGGAGGAGCTCCTACAATGAGCAGTTCTTC. This chain links TRBV5-6 with TRBJ2-1; possible D gene TRBD2, 5 bases. The CDR3 consists of 15 residues. The V and J ends lost 6 bases and 0 bases respectively, with 13 bases between them. CDR1 is SGHDT, CDR2 YYEEEE, per germline.

CDR3 protein: CASSYGQGNTGELFF. DNA for the CDR3: TGCGCCAGCAGCTACGGACAGGGGAACACCGGGGAGCTGTTTTTT. The gene calls are TRBV5-1 and TRBJ2-2, with 8 bases aligning to TRBD1. V lost 3 bases, J lost 1 base, and 2 bases stayed unmatched. The CDR3 runs to 15 residues. Germline V gives CDR1 SGHRS, CDR2 YFSETQ.

The V and J genes are TRBV18 and TRBJ2-1, with D perhaps TRBD1 (5 bases). V lost 0 bases and J lost 0, with 15 bases in between. The CDR3 covers 18 residues. The V gene's germline CDR1 is KGHSH and CDR2 LQKENI. The CDR3 is CASSPPFRAPSSYNEQFF. Here the CDR3 DNA reads TGTGCCAGCTCACCACCGTTCAGGGCCCCCTCCTCCTACAATGAGCAGTTCTTC.

The V and J genes are TRBV7-3 and TRBJ2-1; TRBD2 aligns across 11 bases. Looked up from germline, CDR1 is SGHTA and CDR2 is FQGTGA. Germline trimming cut 5 bases from V and 2 bases from J; bases unmatched to any gene: 5. This CDR3 comprises 16 residues. The CDR3 reads CASSDSGRAAYNEQFF. CDR3 sequence (DNA): TGTGCCAGCAGCGATAGCGGGAGGGCCGCCTACAATGAGCAGTTCTTC.

Only a few counts were recorded for this clone. Other DNA sequences in this sample translate to the same CDR3. The J gene is TRBJ2-2, the V gene TRBV5-1; 7 bases map to TRBD1. Germline loops: CDR1 SGHRS, CDR2 YFSETQ. The J segment lost 2 bases and the V segment lost 0 bases, leaving 1 base of the junction unmatched. CDR3 length: 15 amino acids. CDR3 coding DNA: TGCGCCAGCAGCTTGGGACAGGGCAACACCGGGGAGCTGTTTTTT. Its translation: CASSLGQGNTGELFF.